Below are 8 T cell receptor beta chains sequenced from a single sample in a study of CD8 T cells in Susac syndrome. After extraction with the RNeasy kit, roughly 0.45 to 1 ug of the RNA was reverse transcribed using random hexamers. One entry per CDR3 protein, called by TCRdb with MiXCR from the immunoSEQ multiplex PCR reads. The table has 180,000 or so distinct CDR3 sequences, approximately 95% seen once; the top ten hold about 0.1%. The material sequenced was CD4+ T cells from PBMCs. All receptors derive from a human donor in good health.

This rearrangement joins TRBV28 to TRBJ2-7; D is uncertain. V was pared by 6 bases and J by 4 bases, with 7 bases between. In germline, CDR1 is MDHEN, CDR2 SYDVKM. The CDR3 runs 11 residues. The CDR3 bases are TGTGCCAGCAGGGTAGAGTACGAGCAGTACTTC. It specifies CASRVEYEQYF.

The chain is built from TRBV29-1 and TRBJ1-1; D unresolved. The CDR3 spans 13 residues. CDR1 is SQVTM, CDR2 ANQGSEA, per germline. CDR3 protein: CTSMRTLNTEAFF. CDR3 DNA sequence: TGCACCAGTATGAGAACCTTGAACACTGAAGCTTTCTTT.

Only one count was recorded for this clonotype. The rearrangement links TRBV2 to TRBJ1-1, with D maybe TRBD1 (6 bases). The CDR3 spans 18 residues. Germline V CDR1 and CDR2: SNHLY, FYNNEI. V was trimmed by 0 bases and J by 0 bases, leaving 17 bases between them. CDR3 sequence (DNA): TGTGCCAGCAGTGAAGCGCTTCATGGACAGAGGTTGAACACTGAAGCTTTCTTT. This gives the protein CASSEALHGQRLNTEAFF.

The chain is built from TRBV27 and TRBJ2-3, with TRBD2 matching over 7 bases. Germline V gene data show CDR1 as MNHEY and CDR2 as SMNVEV (reference sequence). CDR3 size: 14 residues. Losses at the gene ends were 6 bases for V and 2 bases for J; bases not matched to a gene: 5. The CDR3 spells CASSKRDFTDTQYF. For the CDR3, the DNA is TGTGCCAGCAGCAAGCGGGACTTCACAGATACGCAGTATTTT.

The chain recombines TRBV20-1 with TRBJ2-3; 12 nucleotides line up with TRBD2. The CDR3 length is 18 residues. Germline CDR1 reads DFQATT; CDR2 reads SNEGSKA (reference sequence). With V trimmed by 3 bases and J by 0 bases, 10 bases remained unmatched. The CDR3 nucleotides read TGCAGTGCTAGTGCGGGACTAGCGGGCTTAATAAGCACAGATACGCAGTATTTT. Translated, it gives CSASAGLAGLISTDTQYF.

The CDR3 region is CATSRDPGSEAFF. The CDR3 region has the DNA TGTGCCACCAGCAGAGATCCGGGCTCTGAAGCTTTCTTT. The chain combines TRBV15 with TRBJ1-1, with D uncertain. Trimming shortened V by 0 bases and J by 6 bases, and 8 bases separated the two germline ends. The germline CDR1 and CDR2 sequences are LNHNV and YYDKDF (reference sequence). The CDR3 is 13 amino acids.

The chain has TRBV30 and TRBJ2-3, with 10 nucleotides matching TRBD2. Trimming took 3 bases from V and 6 from J; bases not matched to a gene: 3. CDR3 length equals 13 residues. From germline, CDR1 is GTSNPN and CDR2 SVGIG (reference sequence). CDR3 protein: CAWRLAGTDTQYF. CDR3 in DNA: TGTGCCTGGAGACTAGCGGGGACCGATACGCAGTATTTT.

The J gene is TRBJ1-4, the V gene TRBV15; D is uncertain. CDR1 and CDR2 (germline): LNHNV, YYDKDF (reference sequence). This CDR3 is 12 amino acids long. V lost 0 bases and J 8 bases, leaving 4 bases between the germline ends. CDR3 sequence reads: CATSRDGEKLFF. The CDR3, as DNA: TGTGCCACCAGCAGAGATGGCGAAAAACTGTTTTTT. Full variable domain (outside the CDR3, taken from reference TRBV15 and TRBJ1-4): DAMVIQNPRYQVTQFGKPVTLSCSQTLNHNVMYWYQQKSSQAPKLLFHYYDKDFNNEADTPDNFQSRRPNTSFCFLDIRSPGLGDTAMYLCATSRDGEKLFFGSGTQLSVL.